Below, one T cell receptor beta chain is given with its context. Its antigen remains unknown. The PCR employed 60 Vbeta primers together with 13 Jbeta primers. Sequencing used immunoSEQ multiplex PCR; TCRdb keeps in-frame clones, though not all of them. The top ten hold 13% of the sample, which has over 150,000 clones, under 80% seen once. V was trimmed by 0 bases and J by 0 bases, leaving 12 bases between them. Germline V gene sequence: CDR1 GTSNPN, CDR2 SVGIG (reference sequence). CDR3 length: 16 residues. This record belongs to a study of cytomegalovirus exposure and HLA in healthy donors. Study-level results: It emerged from a later analysis that several of the most significant clusters appeared to be linked to common viral pathogens. It was 150 to 200 TCR beta chains that were listed as cytomegalovirus-associated. Only CMV serostatus was available as immune exposure information. Previous analysis showed most TCR beta V segments were productive about 87% or about 30% of the time.

The rearrangement uses TRBV30 and TRBJ1-3; tentative D call: TRBD1 (6 bases). The TCR was taken from a woman between 50 and 59 years old in good health and CMV-seropositive. Sequencing was performed on PBMCs. In nucleotides, the CDR3 is TGTGCCTGGAGTGTACTCGGGGGGCTCTCTGGAAACACCATATATTTT. This gives the protein CAWSVLGGLSGNTIYF.